The clone carrying this T cell receptor beta chain was found a few times. One end of the junction fails to match germline, which may point to a read error. These data come from a study of T-cell memory formation after mild COVID-19. This CDR3 region has 12 residues. MiXCR, applied by TCRdb to the 5' RACE reads, yields one record per CDR3 protein. The top ten hold around a fifth of the sample, which has 200,000 to 250,000 distinct CDR3 sequences, around 10% seen once. This TCR was sampled from a man younger than 35 who had mild COVID-19 (a few samples of this study predate the infection). Cell type and time point are not known. This chain connects TRBV12-3 or TRBV12-4 to TRBJ1-2, with D possibly matching TRBD1 (5 bases). Sequenced input: PBMCs or a T cell subset sorted from them (not recorded which). The CDR3 sequence: CASSLGTSGYTF. The DNA for the CDR3 is TGTGCCAGCAGCTTAGGGACTAGTGGCTACACCTTC.